The T cell receptor (beta chain) described here comes from a study of tumor and adjacent non-tumor tissue in lung cancer. Study results and limitations: Normal lung showed higher cumulative top 100 clone frequency than tumor. Higher tumor TCR diversity was associated with shorter survival. TCR diversity was significantly greater in tumor than normal lung tissue.

A modified ARM-PCR protocol with three rounds of nested PCR amplified TCRbeta. TCRdb re-called the multiplex PCR reads through MiXCR, storing one row per CDR3 protein. The data contain about 100,000 distinct CDR3 sequences, approximately 65% of them singletons. There are 12 residues in the CDR3. V lost 5 bases to trimming and J lost 0 bases, with 5 bases between them. CDR1 is SEHNR, CDR2 FQNEAQ, per germline (reference sequence). This clonotype has only a few counts. Its antigen is unknown. This sample's RNA came from whole unsorted tissue. This non-tumor lung sample came from over 3 cm beyond the tumor edge. Donors were chemotherapy-naive, newly diagnosed lung cancer surgical patients in China, August–late 2014.

The clonotype originates from a man aged 25 to 40 with non-small cell lung cancer. V is TRBV7-9 and J is TRBJ2-7; no reliable D call. Source material: distant non-tumor lung tissue. Written as DNA, the CDR3 is TGTGCCAGCAGCCTGAACTCCTACGAGCAGTACTTC. Its translation: CASSLNSYEQYF.